A single sample gave rise to the 6 T cell receptor beta chains below, sequenced in a study of blood T cell repertoires in COVID-19. Sequenced by immunoSEQ multiplex PCR; TCRdb stores in-frame clones only, minus some. The sample lists under 300,000 clones, 85% seen once, with around 6.4% in the top ten. Sequencing used peripheral blood. The source of these receptors is a woman aged 60-75 years with active or convalescent COVID-19.

The CDR3 loop is CASSEGGGVETQYF. The DNA of the CDR3 is TGTGCCAGTAGTGAAGGGGGAGGGGTTGAGACCCAGTACTTC. This chain connects TRBV19 to TRBJ2-5; weak D call: TRBD2 (7 bases). V lost 5 bases and J lost 5, with 15 bases in between. The CDR3 contains 14 residues. The germline V gene encodes CDR1 LNHDA and CDR2 SQIVND (reference sequence).

V gene TRBV11-2 combines with J gene TRBJ2-7, with D possibly being TRBD1 (7 bases). Trimming stripped 8 bases from V and 6 bases from J, with 20 bases between. CDR3 length equals 14 residues. Germline CDR1 is SGHAT and CDR2 is FQNNGV. The CDR3, as DNA: TGTGCCAGCGCCCACGGGGCCAGGGGGGTCGAGCAGTACGTC. Translated, it gives CASAHGARGVEQYV.

This chain connects TRBV19 to TRBJ2-1; TRBD2 matches 15 bases. Unmatched junction bases numbered 5, after V lost 5 bases and J lost 6 bases. The CDR3 is 16 amino acids. Germline lookup yields CDR1 LNHDA and CDR2 SQIVND (reference sequence). CDR3 sequence reads: CASSLRTSGRVNEQFF. Here the CDR3 DNA reads TGTGCCAGTAGTCTTAGGACTAGCGGGAGGGTCAATGAGCAGTTCTTC. Full variable domain (rest looked up from reference TRBV19 and TRBJ2-1): DGGITQSPKYLFRKEGQNVTLSCEQNLNHDAMYWYRQDPGQGLRLIYYSQIVNDFQKGDIAEGYSVSREKKESFPLTVTSAQKNPTAFYLCASSLRTSGRVNEQFFGPGTRLTVL.

Points on this clone: This specimen includes other DNA sequences encoding the same CDR3. The rearrangement links TRBV5-1 to TRBJ2-3, with 8 nucleotides matching TRBD1. Germline CDR1 and CDR2: SGHRS and YFSETQ. The CDR3 is 15 amino acids. V was pared by 4 bases and J by 1 base, with 5 bases of the junction left unmatched. The CDR3 DNA reads as TGCGCCAGCAGCCCAAGGACAGGGCGCACAGATACGCAGTATTTT. This encodes CASSPRTGRTDTQYF. The full variable domain, rest sourced from reference TRBV5-1 and TRBJ2-3, is KAGVTQTPRYLIKTRGQQVTLSCSPISGHRSVSWYQQTPGQGLQFLFEYFSETQRNKGNFPGRFSGRQFSNSRSEMNVSTLELGDSALYLCASSPRTGRTDTQYFGPGTRLTVL.

J is TRBJ2-3 and V is TRBV11-1, with 9 nucleotides matching TRBD2. The V segment lost 5 bases and the J segment 1 base; nucleotides outside the gene matches: 7. CDR1 and CDR2 (germline): SGHAT, FQDESV (reference sequence). There are 16 residues in the CDR3. The CDR3 loop is CASSNIQREGTDTQYF. CDR3 DNA sequence: TGTGCCAGCAGCAACATACAGCGGGAGGGCACAGATACGCAGTATTTT.

This chain links TRBV24-1 with TRBJ1-4; TRBD1 agrees at 10 bases. Germline assignment: CDR1 KGHDR and CDR2 SFDVKD. The CDR3 spans 15 residues. The V and J ends lost 4 bases and 5 bases, in that order; junction bases with no gene match: 3. This CDR3 reads CATSDPGQGNEKLFF. As DNA, the CDR3 is TGTGCCACCAGTGACCCGGGACAGGGGAATGAAAAACTGTTTTTT.